This TCR beta chain derives from a study of blood T cell repertoires in COVID-19. Per germline, CDR1 SGHKS and CDR2 YYEKEE (reference sequence). Trimming removed 2 bases at V and 4 bases at J, with 13 bases between. The CDR3 loop spans 15 amino acids. Using immunoSEQ multiplex PCR, the repertoire was profiled, and TCRdb retains in-frame clones only, with some absent. This sample yields 180,000 or so clones, of which about 91% are seen a single time; 4% to 5% belongs to the top ten. The V call is TRBV5-5, the J call TRBJ1-5; tentative D call: TRBD1 (5 bases). This TCR came from a woman in her twenties or thirties with acute or convalescent COVID-19. The sequenced sample was peripheral blood. The CDR3 loop is CASSLHHRSNQPQHF. The DNA of the CDR3 is TGTGCCAGCAGCTTACACCACAGGTCTAATCAGCCCCAGCATTTT. Complete variable domain (other parts from reference TRBV5-5 and TRBJ1-5): DAGVTQSPTHLIKTRGQQVTLRCSPISGHKSVSWYQQVLGQGPQFIFQYYEKEERGRGNFPDRFSARQFPNYSSELNVNALLLGDSALYLCASSLHHRSNQPQHFGDGTRLSIL.